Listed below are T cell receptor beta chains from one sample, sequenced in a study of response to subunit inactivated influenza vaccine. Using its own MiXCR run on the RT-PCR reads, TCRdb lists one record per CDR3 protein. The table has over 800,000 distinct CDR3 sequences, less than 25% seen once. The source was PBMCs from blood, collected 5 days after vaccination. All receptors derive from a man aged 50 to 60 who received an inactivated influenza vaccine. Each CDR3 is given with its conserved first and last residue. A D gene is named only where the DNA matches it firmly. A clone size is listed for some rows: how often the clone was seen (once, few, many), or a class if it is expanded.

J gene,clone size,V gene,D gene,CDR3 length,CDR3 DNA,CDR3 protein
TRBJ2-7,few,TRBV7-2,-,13,TGTGCCAGCAGCTTAGCGAAGGGGTCCCCGCAGTACTTC,CASSLAKGSPQYF
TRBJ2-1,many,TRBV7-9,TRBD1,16,TGTGCCAGCAGCAATATTCCGGGACAGGGCAGGAGTGAGCAGTTCTTC,CASSNIPGQGRSEQFF
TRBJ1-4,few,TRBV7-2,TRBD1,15,TGTGCCAGCAGCAACAACAGGGGGCTGAATGAAAAACTGTTTTTT,CASSNNRGLNEKLFF
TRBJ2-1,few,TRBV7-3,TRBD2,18,TGTGCCAGCAGCTTGGGGCCCGGGACTAGCGGGGGGTACAATGAGCAGTTCTTC,CASSLGPGTSGGYNEQFF
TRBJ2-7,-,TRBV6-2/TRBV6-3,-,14,TGTGCCAGCAGTTCAGGATCCCTAGCCTACGAGCAGTACTTC,CASSSGSLAYEQYF
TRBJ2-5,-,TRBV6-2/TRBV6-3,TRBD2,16,TGTGCCAGCAGTTATCTTAGCGGGAGGGACCAAGAGACCCAGTACTTC,CASSYLSGRDQETQYF
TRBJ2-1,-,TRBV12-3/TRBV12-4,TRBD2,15,TGTGCCAGCAGTTACGGGGAGGGGATGTCGAATGAGCAGTTCTTC,CASSYGEGMSNEQFF
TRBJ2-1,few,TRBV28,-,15,TGTGCCAGCAGCCCAGGGAGTATAGGAGGCAATGAGCAGTTCTTC,CASSPGSIGGNEQFF
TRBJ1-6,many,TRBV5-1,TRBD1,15,TGCGCCAGCAGCTTGGTGGGACAGGGAAGTTCACCCCTCCACTTT,CASSLVGQGSSPLHF
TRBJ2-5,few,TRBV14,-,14,TGTGCCAGCAGCCAGTTTGCTTCGGTGGAGACCCAGTACTTC,CASSQFASVETQYF
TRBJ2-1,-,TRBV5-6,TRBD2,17,TGTGCCAGCAGCGGAGCTACCGGGACTAGCGGCTACAATGAGCAGTTCTTC,CASSGATGTSGYNEQFF
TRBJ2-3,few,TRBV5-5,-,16,TGTGCCAGCAGCGGGCACATAAACCCGAGCACAGATACGCAGTATTTT,CASSGHINPSTDTQYF
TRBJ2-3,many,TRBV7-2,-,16,TGTGCCAGCAGCTTAGCTGGTGCGGGTTTCACAGATACGCAGTATTTT,CASSLAGAGFTDTQYF
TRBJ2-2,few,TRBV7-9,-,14,TGTGCCAGCAGCGGATCGGATCACACCGGGGAGCTGTTTTTT,CASSGSDHTGELFF
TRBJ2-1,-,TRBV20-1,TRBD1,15,TGCAGTGCTAACTACAGGGGCAGGCCCTACAATGAGCAGTTCTTC,CSANYRGRPYNEQFF
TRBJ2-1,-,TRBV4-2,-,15,TGTGCCAGCAGAACCGCGCTAGACTTTTACAATGAGCAGTTCTTC,CASRTALDFYNEQFF
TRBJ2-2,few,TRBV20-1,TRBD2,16,TGCAGCACCACTACTAGCGGAGCAAAGAACACCGGGGAGCTGTTTTTT,CSTTTSGAKNTGELFF
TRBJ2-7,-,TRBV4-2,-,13,TGTGCCAGCAGCCAGCAGCCATCGGCGGGTAGGCACTTC,CASSQQPSAGRHF
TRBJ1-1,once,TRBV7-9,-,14,TGTGCCAGCAAACCGGGACCGACGAACACTGAAGCTTTCTTT,CASKPGPTNTEAFF
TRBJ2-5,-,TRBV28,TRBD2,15,TGTGCCAGCAGTGGGCTAGCGGGGGATCAAGAGACCCAGTACTTC,CASSGLAGDQETQYF
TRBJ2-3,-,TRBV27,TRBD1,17,TGTGCCAGCAGTCGCGTACCGGGACAGGGGGCGTCAGATACGCAGTATTTT,CASSRVPGQGASDTQYF
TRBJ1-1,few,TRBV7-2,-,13,TGTGCCAGCAAACTGGGCATGAACACTGAAGCTTTCTTT,CASKLGMNTEAFF
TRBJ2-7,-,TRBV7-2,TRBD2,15,TGTGCCAGCAGCTCAACTAGCGGGGGGCTCTACGAGCAGTACTTC,CASSSTSGGLYEQYF
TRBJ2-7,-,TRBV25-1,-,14,TGTGCCAGCAGTGAACCAGGGATGTTGCACGAGCAGTACTTC,CASSEPGMLHEQYF
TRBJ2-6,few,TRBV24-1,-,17,TGTGCCACCAGTGATTCTCCCGGGTGGGCTGGGGCCAACGTCCTGACTTTC,CATSDSPGWAGANVLTF
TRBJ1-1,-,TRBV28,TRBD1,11,TGTGCCAGCAGTGACAGGGAGCAAGCTTTCTTT,CASSDREQAFF
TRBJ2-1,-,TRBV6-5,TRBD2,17,TGTGCCAGCAGTTACGCCAGACTAGCGGGACCGTACAATGAGCAGTTCTTC,CASSYARLAGPYNEQFF
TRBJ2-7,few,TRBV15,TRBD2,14,TGTGCCACCAGCGAAGGACTAGCGGTCTACGAGCAGTACTTC,CATSEGLAVYEQYF
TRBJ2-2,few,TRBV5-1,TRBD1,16,TGCGCCAGCAGCTTGGCCCTACAGGGGGCAGGCGGGGAGCTGTTTTTT,CASSLALQGAGGELFF
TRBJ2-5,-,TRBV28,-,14,TGTGCCAGCAGCTCCGCGGACTTGAAAGAGACCCAGTACTTC,CASSSADLKETQYF
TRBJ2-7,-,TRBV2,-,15,TGTGCCAGCCGCAATCGGGACGGAGTCTCCTACGAGCAGTACTTC,CASRNRDGVSYEQYF
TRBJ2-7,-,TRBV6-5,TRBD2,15,TGTGCCAGCAGTTACTCGACGCTAGCGGTCTACGAGCAGTACTTC,CASSYSTLAVYEQYF
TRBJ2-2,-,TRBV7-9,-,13,TGTGCCAGCAGCCAGGGACTGCGCGGGGAGCTGTTTTTT,CASSQGLRGELFF
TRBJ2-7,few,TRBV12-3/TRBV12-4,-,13,TGTGCCAGCAGTTTATCAGGGCCCTCCGAGCAGTACTTC,CASSLSGPSEQYF
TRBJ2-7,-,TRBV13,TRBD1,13,TGTGCCAGCAGCTCGGACAGGCTTAGGGAGCAGTACTTC,CASSSDRLREQYF
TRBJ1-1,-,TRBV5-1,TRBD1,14,TGCGCCAGCAGCTTGGGACAGGGATTTCCTGAAGCTTTCTTT,CASSLGQGFPEAFF
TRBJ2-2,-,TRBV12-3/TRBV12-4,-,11,TGTGCCTGCAGTTCTCCCGCCCCGGTGTTTTTT,CACSSPAPVFF
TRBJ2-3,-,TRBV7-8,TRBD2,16,TGTGCCAGCAGCCTGGCACGTAGCGGGAGACGAGATACGCAGTATTTT,CASSLARSGRRDTQYF
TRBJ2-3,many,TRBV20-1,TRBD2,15,TGCAGTGCTAGTATTAGCGGGGAATTCACAGATACGCAGTATTTT,CSASISGEFTDTQYF
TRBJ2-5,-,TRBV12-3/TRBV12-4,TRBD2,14,TGTGCCAGCAGCCTACTGGGGGGGTTCGAGACCCAGTACTTC,CASSLLGGFETQYF
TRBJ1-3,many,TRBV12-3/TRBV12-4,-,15,TGTGCCAGCAGCGCCGGACTCTCCTCTGGAAACACCATATATTTT,CASSAGLSSGNTIYF
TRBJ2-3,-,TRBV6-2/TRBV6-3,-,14,TGTGCCAGCAGTTACTCGGGAACTACCCATACGCAGTATTTT,CASSYSGTTHTQYF
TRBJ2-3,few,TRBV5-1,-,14,TGCGCCAGCAGCACCGGACGGAGCACAGATACGCAGTATTTT,CASSTGRSTDTQYF
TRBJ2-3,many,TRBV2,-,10,TGTGCCAGCAGTGCAGATACGCAGTATTTT,CASSADTQYF
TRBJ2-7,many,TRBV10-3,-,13,TGTGCCATCAGTGCGGCTAGCGAATACGAGCAGTACTTC,CAISAASEYEQYF
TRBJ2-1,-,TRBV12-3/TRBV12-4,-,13,TGTGCCAGCAGGGCAGGGTTTAGGAATGAGCAGTTCTTC,CASRAGFRNEQFF
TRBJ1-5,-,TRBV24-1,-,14,TGTGCCACCAGTGCCACAGGGAGCTATCAGCCCCAGCATTTT,CATSATGSYQPQHF